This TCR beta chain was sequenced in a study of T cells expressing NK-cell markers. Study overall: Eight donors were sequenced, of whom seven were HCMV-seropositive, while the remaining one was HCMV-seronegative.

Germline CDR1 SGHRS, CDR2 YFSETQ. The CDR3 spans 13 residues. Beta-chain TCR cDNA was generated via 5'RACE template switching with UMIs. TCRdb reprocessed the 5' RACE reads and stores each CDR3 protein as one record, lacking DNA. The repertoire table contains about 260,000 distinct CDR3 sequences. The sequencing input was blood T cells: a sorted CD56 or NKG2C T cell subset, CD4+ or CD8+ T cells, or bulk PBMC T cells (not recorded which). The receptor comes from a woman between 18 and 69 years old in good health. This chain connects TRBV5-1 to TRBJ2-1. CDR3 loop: CASTVDLYNEQFF.